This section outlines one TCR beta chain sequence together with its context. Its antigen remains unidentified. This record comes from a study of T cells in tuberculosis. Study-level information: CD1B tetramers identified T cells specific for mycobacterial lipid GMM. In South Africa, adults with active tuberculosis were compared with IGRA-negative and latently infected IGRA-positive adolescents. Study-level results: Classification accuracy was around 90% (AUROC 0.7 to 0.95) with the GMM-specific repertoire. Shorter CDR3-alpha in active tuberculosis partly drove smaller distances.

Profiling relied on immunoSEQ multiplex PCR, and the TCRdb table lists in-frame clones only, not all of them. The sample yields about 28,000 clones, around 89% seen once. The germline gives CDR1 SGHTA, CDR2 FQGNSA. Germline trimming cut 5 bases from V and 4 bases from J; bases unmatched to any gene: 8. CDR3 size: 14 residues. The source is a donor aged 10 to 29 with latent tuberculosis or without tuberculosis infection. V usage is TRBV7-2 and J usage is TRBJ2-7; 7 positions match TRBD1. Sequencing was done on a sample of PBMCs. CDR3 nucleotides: TGTGCCAGCAGCGAAACCGGGACAGTGTACGAGCAGTACTTC. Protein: CASSETGTVYEQYF.